This is a list of T cell receptor beta chains from one sample in a study of patients and donors after allogeneic stem cell transplantation. MiXCR, applied by TCRdb to the RT-PCR reads, yields one record per CDR3 protein. The sample includes around 30,000 distinct CDR3 sequences, 37% seen only once; the top ten take more than 65%. The sample comprised blood, either unsorted or a sorted T cell fraction (not recorded which). The receptors were sampled from a human donor who was either an allogeneic HSCT recipient or a stem cell or donor lymphocyte infusion donor (not recorded which). It is not recorded whose cells these are; they may come from a transplant donor. Each CDR3 is given with its conserved first and last residue.

>TRBV7-3|TRBJ1-1|15
CASSLLPQGNTEAFF
>TRBV12-3/TRBV12-4|TRBJ1-5|14
CASRYTAGNQPQHF
>TRBV3-1|TRBJ1-1|19
CASSQDVGRGRGFDTEAFF
>TRBV7-2|TRBJ1-1|13
CASSLELRGIAFF
>TRBV20-1|TRBJ1-2|11
CSAETAPGYTF
>TRBV29-1|TRBJ1-1|13
CSVESFPGPEAFF
>TRBV7-6|TRBJ2-1|16
CASSAGGRSSYNEQFF
>TRBV30|TRBJ2-1|8
CAWGEQFF
>TRBV11-2|TRBJ2-6|18
CASSLLGQGVLGANVLTF
>TRBV20-1|TRBJ1-5|14
CSAREGGSSQPQHF
>TRBV7-2|TRBJ1-2|15
CASSYSTDRVDGYTF
>TRBV7-2|TRBJ2-5|16
CASSSQTTGSRETQYF
>TRBV7-2|TRBJ2-1|15
CASSFLSGTYNEQFF
>TRBV7-9|TRBJ1-5|15
CASSLAGASNQPQHF
>TRBV7-7|TRBJ2-1|17
CASSLAGRGQGYNEQFF
>TRBV5-1|TRBJ1-2|15
CASSIPDRDAYGYTF
>TRBV7-7|TRBJ2-3|13
CASSLALEDTQYF
>TRBV20-1|TRBJ2-7|14
CSARRTGTGDEQYF
>TRBV20-1|TRBJ2-7|15
CSASPMSGRAGEQYF
>TRBV5-6|TRBJ1-1|14
CASRVQGKGTEAFF
>TRBV12-3/TRBV12-4|TRBJ2-2|14
CASSTDQNTGELFF
>TRBV3-1|TRBJ2-1|17
CASSLFFGLAGGDEQFF
>TRBV12-3/TRBV12-4|TRBJ2-1|17
CASSYGRTLSSYNEQFF